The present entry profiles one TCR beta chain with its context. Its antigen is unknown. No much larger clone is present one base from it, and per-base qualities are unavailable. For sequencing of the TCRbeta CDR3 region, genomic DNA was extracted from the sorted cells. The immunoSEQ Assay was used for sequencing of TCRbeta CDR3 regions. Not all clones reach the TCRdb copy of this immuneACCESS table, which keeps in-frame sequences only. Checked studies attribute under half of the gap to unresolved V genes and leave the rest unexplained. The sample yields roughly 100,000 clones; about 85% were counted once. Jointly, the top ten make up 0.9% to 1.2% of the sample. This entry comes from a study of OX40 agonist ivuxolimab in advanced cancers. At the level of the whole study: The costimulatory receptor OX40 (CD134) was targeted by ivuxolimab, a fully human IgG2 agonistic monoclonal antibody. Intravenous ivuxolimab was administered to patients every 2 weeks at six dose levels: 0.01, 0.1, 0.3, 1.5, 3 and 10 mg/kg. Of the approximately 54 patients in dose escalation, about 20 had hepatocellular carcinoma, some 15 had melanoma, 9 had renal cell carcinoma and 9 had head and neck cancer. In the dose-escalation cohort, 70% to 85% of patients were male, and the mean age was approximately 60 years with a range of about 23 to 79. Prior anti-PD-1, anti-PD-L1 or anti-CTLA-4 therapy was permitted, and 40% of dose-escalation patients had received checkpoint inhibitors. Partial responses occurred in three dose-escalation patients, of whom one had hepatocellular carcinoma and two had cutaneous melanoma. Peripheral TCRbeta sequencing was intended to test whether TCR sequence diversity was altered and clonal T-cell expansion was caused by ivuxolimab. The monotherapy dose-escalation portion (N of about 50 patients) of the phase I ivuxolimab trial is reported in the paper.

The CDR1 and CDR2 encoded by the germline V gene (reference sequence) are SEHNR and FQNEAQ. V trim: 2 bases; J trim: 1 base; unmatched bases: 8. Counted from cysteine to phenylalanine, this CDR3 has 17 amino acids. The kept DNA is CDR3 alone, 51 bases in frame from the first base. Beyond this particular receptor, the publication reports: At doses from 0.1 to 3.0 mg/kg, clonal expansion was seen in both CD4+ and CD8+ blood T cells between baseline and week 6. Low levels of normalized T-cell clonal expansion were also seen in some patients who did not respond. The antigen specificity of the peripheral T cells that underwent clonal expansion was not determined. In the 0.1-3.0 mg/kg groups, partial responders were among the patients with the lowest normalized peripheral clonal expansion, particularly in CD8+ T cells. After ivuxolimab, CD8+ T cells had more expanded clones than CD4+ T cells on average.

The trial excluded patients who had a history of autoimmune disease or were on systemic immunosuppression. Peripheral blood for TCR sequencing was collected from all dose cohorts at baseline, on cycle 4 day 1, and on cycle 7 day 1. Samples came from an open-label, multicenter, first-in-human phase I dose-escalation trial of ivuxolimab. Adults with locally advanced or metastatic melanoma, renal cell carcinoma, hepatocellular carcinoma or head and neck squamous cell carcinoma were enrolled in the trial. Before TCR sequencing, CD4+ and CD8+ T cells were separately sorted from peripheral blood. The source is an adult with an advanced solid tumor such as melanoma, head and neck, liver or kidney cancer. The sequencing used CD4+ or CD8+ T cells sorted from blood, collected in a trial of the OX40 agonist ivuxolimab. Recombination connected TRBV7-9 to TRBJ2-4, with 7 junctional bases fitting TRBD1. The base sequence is TGTGCCAGCAGCTTATGGGTAGGGGGCAGGGCCAAAAACATTCAGTACTTC. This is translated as CASSLWVGGRAKNIQYF.